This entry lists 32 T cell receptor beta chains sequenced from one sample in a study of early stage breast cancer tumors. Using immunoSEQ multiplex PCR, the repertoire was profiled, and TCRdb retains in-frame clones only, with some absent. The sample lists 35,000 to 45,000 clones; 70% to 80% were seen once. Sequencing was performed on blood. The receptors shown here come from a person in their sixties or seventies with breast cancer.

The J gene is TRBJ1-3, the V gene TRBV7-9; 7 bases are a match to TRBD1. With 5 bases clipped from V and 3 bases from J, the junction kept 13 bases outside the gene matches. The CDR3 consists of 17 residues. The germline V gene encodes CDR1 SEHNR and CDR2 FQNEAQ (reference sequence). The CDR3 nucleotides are TGTGCCAGCAGCACCTACCGGGACAGCGCTGTTGGAAACACCATATATTTT. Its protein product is CASSTYRDSAVGNTIYF.

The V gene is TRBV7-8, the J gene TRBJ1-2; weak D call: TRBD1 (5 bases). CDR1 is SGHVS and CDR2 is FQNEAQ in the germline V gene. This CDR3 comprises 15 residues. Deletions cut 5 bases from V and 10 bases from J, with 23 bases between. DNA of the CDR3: TGTGCCAGCAGCGAGGCGCCCGGGGCCCGGAGGCCCTACACCTTC. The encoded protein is CASSEAPGARRPYTF.

CDR3 sequence (DNA): TGTGCCAGCAGTCGCGACAGGGGAGGGAATGGCTACACCTTC. This encodes CASSRDRGGNGYTF. The V and J genes are TRBV6-5 and TRBJ1-2, with 8 bases aligning to TRBD1. The CDR3 is 14 amino acids. CDR1 is MNHEY, CDR2 SVGAGI, per germline. The J segment lost 6 bases and the V segment lost 5 bases, leaving 8 bases of the junction unmatched.

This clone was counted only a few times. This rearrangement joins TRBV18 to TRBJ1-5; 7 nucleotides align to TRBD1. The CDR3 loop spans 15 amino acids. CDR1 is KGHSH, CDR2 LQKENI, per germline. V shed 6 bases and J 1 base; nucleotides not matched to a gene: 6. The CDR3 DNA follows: TGTGCCAGCTCCCTGTGGGGACAGAGCAATCAGCCCCAGCATTTT. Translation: CASSLWGQSNQPQHF.

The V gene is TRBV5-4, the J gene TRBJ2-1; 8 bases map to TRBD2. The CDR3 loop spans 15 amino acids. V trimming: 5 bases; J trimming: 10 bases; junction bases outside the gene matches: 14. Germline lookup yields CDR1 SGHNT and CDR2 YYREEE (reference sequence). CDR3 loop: CASSFPSGGRGEQFF. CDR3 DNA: TGTGCCAGCAGTTTTCCGAGCGGGGGAAGGGGGGAGCAGTTCTTC.

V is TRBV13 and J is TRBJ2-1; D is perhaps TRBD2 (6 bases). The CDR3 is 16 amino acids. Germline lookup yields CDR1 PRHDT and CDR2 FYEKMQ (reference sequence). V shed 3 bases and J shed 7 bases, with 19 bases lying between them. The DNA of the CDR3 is TGTGCCAGCAGCTTCCAACTCGGGAGTAGGTTGAATGAGCAGTTCTTC. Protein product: CASSFQLGSRLNEQFF. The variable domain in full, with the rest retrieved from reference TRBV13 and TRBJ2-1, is AAGVIQSPRHLIKEKRETATLKCYPIPRHDTVYWYQQGPGQDPQFLISFYEKMQSDKGSIPDRFSAQQFSDYHSELNMSSLELGDSALYFCASSFQLGSRLNEQFFGPGTRLTVL.

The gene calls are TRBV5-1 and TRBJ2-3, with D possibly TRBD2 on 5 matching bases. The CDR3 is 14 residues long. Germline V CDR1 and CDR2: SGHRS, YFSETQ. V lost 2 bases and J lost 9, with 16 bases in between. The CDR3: CASSFPSLDGTQYF. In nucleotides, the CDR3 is TGCGCCAGCAGCTTCCCCTCACTAGATGGGACGCAGTATTTT.

As DNA, the CDR3 is TGTGCTAGTGGTTTGGTCCCCTTCGGAGGCACCGGGGAGCTGTTTTTT. Residues: CASGLVPFGGTGELFF. The chain links TRBV12-5 to TRBJ2-2; D perhaps matches TRBD2 (5 bases). The CDR3 length is 16 residues. CDR1 is LGHNT and CDR2 is FRNRAP in the germline V gene. V dropped 0 bases and J dropped 4 bases, with 12 bases sitting between them.

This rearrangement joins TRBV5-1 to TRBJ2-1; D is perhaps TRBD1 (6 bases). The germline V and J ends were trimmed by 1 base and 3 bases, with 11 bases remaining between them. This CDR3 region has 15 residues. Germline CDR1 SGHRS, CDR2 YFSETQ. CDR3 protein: CASSLRGSNYNEQFF. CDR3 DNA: TGCGCCAGCAGCTTGAGGGGGTCGAACTACAATGAGCAGTTCTTC.

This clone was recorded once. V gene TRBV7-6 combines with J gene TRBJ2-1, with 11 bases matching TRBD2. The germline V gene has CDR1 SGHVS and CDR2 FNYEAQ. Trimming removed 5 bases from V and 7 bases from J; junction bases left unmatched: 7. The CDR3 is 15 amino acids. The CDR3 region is CASSATSGSRNEQFF. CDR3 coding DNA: TGTGCCAGCAGCGCAACTAGCGGGAGTCGAAATGAGCAGTTCTTC.

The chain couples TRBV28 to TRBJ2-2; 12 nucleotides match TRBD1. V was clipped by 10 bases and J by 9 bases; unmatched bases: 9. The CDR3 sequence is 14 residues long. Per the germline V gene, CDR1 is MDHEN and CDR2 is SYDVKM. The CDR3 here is CATSLGQGARELFF. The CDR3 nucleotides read TGTGCCACCTCATTGGGACAGGGGGCACGGGAGCTGTTTTTT.

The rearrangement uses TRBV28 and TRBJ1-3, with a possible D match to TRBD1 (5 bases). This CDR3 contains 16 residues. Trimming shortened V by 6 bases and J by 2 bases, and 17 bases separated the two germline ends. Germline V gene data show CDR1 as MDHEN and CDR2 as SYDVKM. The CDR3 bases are TGTGCCAGCAGACCCGTGGGGGTGGGAACTGGAAACACCATATATTTT. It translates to CASRPVGVGTGNTIYF.

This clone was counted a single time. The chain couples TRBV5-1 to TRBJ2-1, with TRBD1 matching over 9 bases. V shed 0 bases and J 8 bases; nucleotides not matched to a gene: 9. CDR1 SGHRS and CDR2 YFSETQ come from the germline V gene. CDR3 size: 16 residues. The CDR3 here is CASSLDPGTGRDEQFF. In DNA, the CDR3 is TGCGCCAGCAGCTTGGACCCCGGGACAGGGCGGGATGAGCAGTTCTTC.

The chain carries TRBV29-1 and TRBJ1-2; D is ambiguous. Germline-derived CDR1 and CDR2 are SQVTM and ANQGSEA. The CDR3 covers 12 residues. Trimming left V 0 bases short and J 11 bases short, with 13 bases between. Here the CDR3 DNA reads TGCAGCGTTGAAGATCATGAAGGGAGGTACACCTTC. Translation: CSVEDHEGRYTF.

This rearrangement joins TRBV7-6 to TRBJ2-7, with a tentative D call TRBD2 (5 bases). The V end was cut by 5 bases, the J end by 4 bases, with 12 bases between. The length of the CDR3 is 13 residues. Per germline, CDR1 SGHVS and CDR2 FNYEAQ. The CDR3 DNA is TGTGCCAGCAGCGCTGGCCGGGGATACGAGCAGTACTTC. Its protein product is CASSAGRGYEQYF.

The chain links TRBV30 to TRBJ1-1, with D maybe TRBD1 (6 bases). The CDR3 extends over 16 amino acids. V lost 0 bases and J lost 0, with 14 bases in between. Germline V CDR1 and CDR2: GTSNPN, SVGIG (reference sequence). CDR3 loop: CAWSVYGGRMNTEAFF. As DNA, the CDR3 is TGTGCCTGGAGTGTATACGGGGGCCGGATGAACACTGAAGCTTTCTTT.

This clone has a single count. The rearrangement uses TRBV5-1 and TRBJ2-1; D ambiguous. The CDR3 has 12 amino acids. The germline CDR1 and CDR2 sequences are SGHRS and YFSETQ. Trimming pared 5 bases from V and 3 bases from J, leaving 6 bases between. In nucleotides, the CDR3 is TGCGCCAGCAGTCCCTACTACAATGAGCAGTTCTTC. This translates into CASSPYYNEQFF.

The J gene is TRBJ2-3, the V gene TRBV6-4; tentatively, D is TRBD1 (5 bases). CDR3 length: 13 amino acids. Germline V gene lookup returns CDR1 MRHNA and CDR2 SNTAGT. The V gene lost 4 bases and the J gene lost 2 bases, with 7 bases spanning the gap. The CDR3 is CASSVDTTDTQYF. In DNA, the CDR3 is TGTGCCAGCAGTGTGGACACCACAGATACGCAGTATTTT.

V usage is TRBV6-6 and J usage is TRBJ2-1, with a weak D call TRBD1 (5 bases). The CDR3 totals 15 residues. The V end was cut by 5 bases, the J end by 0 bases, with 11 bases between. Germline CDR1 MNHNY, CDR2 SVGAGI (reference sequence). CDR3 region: CASSAGRGSYNEQFF. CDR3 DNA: TGTGCCAGCAGTGCAGGAAGGGGCTCCTACAATGAGCAGTTCTTC.

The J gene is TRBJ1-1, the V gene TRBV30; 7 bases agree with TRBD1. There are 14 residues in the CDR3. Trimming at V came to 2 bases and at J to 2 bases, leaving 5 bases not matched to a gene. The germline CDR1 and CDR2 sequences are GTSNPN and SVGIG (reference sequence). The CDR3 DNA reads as TGTGCCTGGAGTCGTGGGACAGCTAACACTGAAGCTTTCTTT. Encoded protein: CAWSRGTANTEAFF.

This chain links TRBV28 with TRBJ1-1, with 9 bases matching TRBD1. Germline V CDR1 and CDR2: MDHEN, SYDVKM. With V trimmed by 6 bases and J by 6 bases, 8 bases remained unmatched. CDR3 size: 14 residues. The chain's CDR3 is CASRVSGQGSEAFF. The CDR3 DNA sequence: TGTGCCAGCAGAGTGTCGGGACAGGGATCTGAAGCTTTCTTT.

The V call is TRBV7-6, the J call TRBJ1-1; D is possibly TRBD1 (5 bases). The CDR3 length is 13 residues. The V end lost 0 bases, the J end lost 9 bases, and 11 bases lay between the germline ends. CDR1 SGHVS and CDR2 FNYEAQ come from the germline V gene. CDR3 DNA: TGTGCCAGCAGCTTAGCCGTGGGGGGGAAAGCTTTCTTT. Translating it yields CASSLAVGGKAFF.

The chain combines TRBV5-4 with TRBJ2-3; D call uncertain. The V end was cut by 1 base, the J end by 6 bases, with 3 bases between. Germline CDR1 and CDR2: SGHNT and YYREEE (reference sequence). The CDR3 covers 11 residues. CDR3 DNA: TGTGCCAGCAGCTTGTCCGATACGCAGTATTTT. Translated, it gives CASSLSDTQYF.

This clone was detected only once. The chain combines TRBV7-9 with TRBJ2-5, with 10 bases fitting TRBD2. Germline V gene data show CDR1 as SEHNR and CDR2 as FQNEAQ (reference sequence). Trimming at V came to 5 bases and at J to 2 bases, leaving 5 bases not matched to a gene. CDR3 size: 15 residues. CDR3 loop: CASSPRAGGQETQYF. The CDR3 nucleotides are TGTGCCAGCAGCCCCCGAGCGGGAGGGCAAGAGACCCAGTACTTC.

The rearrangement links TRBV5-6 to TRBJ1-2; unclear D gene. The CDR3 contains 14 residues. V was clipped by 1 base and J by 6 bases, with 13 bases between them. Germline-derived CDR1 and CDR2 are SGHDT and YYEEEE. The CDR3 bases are TGTGCCAGCAGCTTGTTTCTCCTCGGGCATGGCTACACCTTC. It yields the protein CASSLFLLGHGYTF.

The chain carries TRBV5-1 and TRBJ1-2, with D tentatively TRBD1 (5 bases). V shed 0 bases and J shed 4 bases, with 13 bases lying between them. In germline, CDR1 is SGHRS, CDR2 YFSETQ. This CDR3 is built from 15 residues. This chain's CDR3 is CASSLGGDRGYGYTF. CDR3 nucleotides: TGCGCCAGCAGCTTGGGCGGGGACCGGGGCTATGGCTACACCTTC.

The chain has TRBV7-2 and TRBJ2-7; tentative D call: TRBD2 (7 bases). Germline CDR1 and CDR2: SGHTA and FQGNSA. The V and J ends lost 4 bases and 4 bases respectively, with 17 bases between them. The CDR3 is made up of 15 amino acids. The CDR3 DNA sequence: TGTGCCAGCAGCTCCTGGGGAGGGGGGTCGTACGAGCAGTACTTC. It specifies CASSSWGGGSYEQYF.

CDR3 loop: CASSLIAGSSYEQYF. The CDR3 bases are TGTGCCAGCAGCCTAATAGCGGGAAGCTCCTACGAGCAGTACTTC. The chain is built from TRBV4-2 and TRBJ2-7; TRBD2 matches 8 bases. The V gene's germline CDR1 is LGHNA and CDR2 YNFKEQ. The CDR3 runs to 15 residues. Unmatched junction bases numbered 5, after V lost 4 bases and J lost 0 bases.

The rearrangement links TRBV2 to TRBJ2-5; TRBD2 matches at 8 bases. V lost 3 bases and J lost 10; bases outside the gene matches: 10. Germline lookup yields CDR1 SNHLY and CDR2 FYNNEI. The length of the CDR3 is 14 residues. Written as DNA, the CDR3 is TGTGCCAGCAGTGAGCCTAGCGCCAGCGGGGGCCAGTACTTC. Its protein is CASSEPSASGGQYF.

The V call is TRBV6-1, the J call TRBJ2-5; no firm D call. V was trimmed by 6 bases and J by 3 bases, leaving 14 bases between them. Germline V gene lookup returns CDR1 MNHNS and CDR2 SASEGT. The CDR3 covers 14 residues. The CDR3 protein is CASSHNPTEETQYF. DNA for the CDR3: TGTGCCAGCAGCCACAACCCGACGGAAGAGACCCAGTACTTC.

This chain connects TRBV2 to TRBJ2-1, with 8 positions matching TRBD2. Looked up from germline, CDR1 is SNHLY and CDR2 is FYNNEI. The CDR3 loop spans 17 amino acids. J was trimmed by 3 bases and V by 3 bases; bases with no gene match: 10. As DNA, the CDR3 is TGTGCCAGCAGTGAGGGGGGACTAGTAATTAGCTACAATGAGCAGTTCTTC. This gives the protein CASSEGGLVISYNEQFF.

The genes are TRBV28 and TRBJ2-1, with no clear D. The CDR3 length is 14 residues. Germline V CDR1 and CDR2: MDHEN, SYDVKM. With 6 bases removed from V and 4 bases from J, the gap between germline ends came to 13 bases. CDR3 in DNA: TGTGCCAGCAGCCTCCCTAACTCTTACAATGAGCAGTTCTTC. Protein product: CASSLPNSYNEQFF. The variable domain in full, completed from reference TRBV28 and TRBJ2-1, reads DVKVTQSSRYLVKRTGEKVFLECVQDMDHENMFWYRQDPGLGLRLIYFSYDVKMKEKGDIPEGYSVSREKKERFSLILESASTNQTSMYLCASSLPNSYNEQFFGPGTRLTVL.